These 3 T cell receptor beta chains came from one sample sequenced in a study of T-cell reconstitution after alpha-beta-depleted transplantation in children. Unique molecular identifiers were incorporated during preparation of the TCRbeta library. MiXCR, applied by TCRdb to the PCR reads, yields one record per CDR3 protein. The sample lists around 300,000 distinct CDR3 sequences, 23% occurring once. The input for sequencing was PBMCs, mostly from graft donor cells, taken 180 days after TCRalphabeta/CD19-depleted stem cell transplant. The receptor source for this set is a male patient younger than 18 who had a stem cell transplant for acute lymphoblastic leukemia, so the T cells may come from the graft donor.

This clonotype was recorded a few times. This chain connects TRBV5-6 to TRBJ2-7; 8 bases are shared with TRBD1. The germline gives CDR1 SGHDT, CDR2 YYEEEE. The length of the CDR3 is 15 residues. Germline trimming cut 4 bases from V and 2 bases from J; bases unmatched to any gene: 8. CDR3 in DNA: TGTGCCAGCAGCCAGGACGGGACAGGACCCTACGAGCAGTACTTC. This encodes CASSQDGTGPYEQYF.

For this clonotype: The junction and the germline gene differ at one end; a read error may be behind it. This sequence joins TRBV12-3 or TRBV12-4 and TRBJ1-1; 7 positions match TRBD1. The CDR3 is 18 amino acids. CDR3 sequence reads: CASFKGWGQLSLKTEAFF. CDR3 coding DNA: TGTGCCAGTTTCAAGGGTTGGGGACAGCTTTCCCTGAAAACTGAAGCTTTCTTT.

The chain is built from TRBV11-2 and TRBJ2-3; 9 bases fit TRBD2. With V trimmed by 4 bases and J by 1 base, 3 bases remained unmatched. This CDR3 spans 15 amino acids. Germline V lookup: CDR1 SGHAT, CDR2 FQNNGV. The CDR3 region is CASSSLAGGTDTQYF. The CDR3 bases are TGTGCCAGCAGCTCCTTAGCGGGAGGCACAGATACGCAGTATTTT.